These 17 T cell receptor beta chains originate from one sample sequenced in a study of early T cells in non-severe SARS-CoV-2 infection. TCRdb reprocessed the 5' RACE reads with MiXCR, giving one entry per CDR3 protein. The sample includes tens of thousands of distinct CDR3 sequences, 5% to 6.5% of them seen just once. The source material was whole blood. The receptor set was obtained from an adult who was a healthcare worker with PCR-confirmed SARS-CoV-2 infection or an uninfected control (not recorded which).

As to this clonotype: This may stem from a read error, because a much larger clone lies one nucleotide away. The chain recombines TRBV7-6 with TRBJ2-3; no reliable D call. This CDR3 comprises 15 residues. Germline values: CDR1 SGHVS, CDR2 FNYEAQ. CDR3 sequence reads: CASSLVPFRLDTRYF. The DNA of the CDR3 is TGTGCCAGCAGCTTAGTACCCTTTCGATTAGATACGCGGTATTTT.

This clonotype has a handful of counts. The chain recombines TRBV12-5 with TRBJ1-6; the D is unclear. The CDR3 is made up of 12 amino acids. V was shortened by 8 bases and J by 6 bases, with 8 bases between the two germline ends. CDR1 is LGHNT, CDR2 FRNRAP, per germline. CDR3 sequence: CASKSTNSPLHF. The DNA for the CDR3 is TGTGCTAGTAAAAGTACTAATTCACCCCTCCACTTT.

This clonotype was picked up many times. The chain has TRBV12-3 or TRBV12-4 and TRBJ1-3; D uncertain. Trimming pared 5 bases from V and 4 bases from J, leaving 6 bases between. The CDR3 contains 12 residues. The CDR3 DNA sequence: TGTGCCAGCAGTCTACAGGGAAACACCATATATTTT. The encoded protein is CASSLQGNTIYF.

This clonotype was observed many times. The chain recombines TRBV12-3 or TRBV12-4 with TRBJ1-5; no definite D call. Trimming took off 1 base at V and 4 bases at J, with 2 bases between the two ends. The CDR3 is 12 amino acids. Here the CDR3 DNA reads TGTGCCAGCAGTTTAGTGAATCAGCCCCAGCATTTT. Translation gives CASSLVNQPQHF.

In this sample, this clonotype turned up many times. V usage is TRBV30 and J usage is TRBJ2-3, with 9 nucleotides matching TRBD1. In germline, CDR1 is GTSNPN, CDR2 SVGIG (reference sequence). V shed 3 bases, J shed 1 base, and the junction held 14 bases outside the gene matches. This CDR3 spans 18 amino acids. In DNA form, the CDR3 reads TGTGCCTGGAGGGATCCCGGGACAGGGAGTCGTGGCACAGATACGCAGTATTTT. Amino acids: CAWRDPGTGSRGTDTQYF.

This clonotype has ten or more counts. The rearrangement uses TRBV28 and TRBJ2-7; 9 bases are shared with TRBD2. The germline gives CDR1 MDHEN, CDR2 SYDVKM. The V segment lost 1 base and the J segment 6 bases; nucleotides outside the gene matches: 7. The CDR3 runs to 15 residues. The CDR3 DNA reads TGTGCCAGCAGTTTATCCGGGGGACTAGCCTCCGAGCAGTACTTC. Its protein product is CASSLSGGLASEQYF.

This clonotype was observed a few times. The V gene is TRBV7-2, the J gene TRBJ1-2, with a tentative D call TRBD1 (5 bases). Trimming left V 1 base short and J 4 bases short, with 10 bases between. Germline V gene data show CDR1 as SGHTA and CDR2 as FQGNSA. This CDR3 is built from 14 residues. In DNA, the CDR3 is TGTGCCAGCAGCTTAGACCAGGGAGGCTATGGCTACACCTTC. Translated, it gives CASSLDQGGYGYTF.

There are many counts of this clonotype. V usage is TRBV4-2 and J usage is TRBJ1-2, with D hard to call. Per germline, CDR1 LGHNA and CDR2 YNFKEQ. Trimming shortened V by 1 base and J by 2 bases, and 11 bases separated the two germline ends. The CDR3 contains 15 residues. This chain's CDR3 is CASSQVQPGNYGYTF. In DNA, the CDR3 is TGTGCCAGCAGCCAAGTCCAGCCCGGGAACTATGGCTACACCTTC.

This clonotype was observed a few times. The V gene is TRBV27, the J gene TRBJ1-2, with 8 bases matching TRBD1. V was pared by 7 bases and J by 8 bases, with 15 bases of the junction left unmatched. Germline V gene lookup returns CDR1 MNHEY and CDR2 SMNVEV (reference sequence). CDR3 length equals 15 residues. The chain's CDR3 is CASTKAGTGPVGYTF. Here the CDR3 DNA reads TGTGCCAGCACCAAAGCCGGGACAGGCCCCGTAGGCTACACCTTC.

This clonotype came up many times. The chain has TRBV18 and TRBJ2-7, with D tentatively TRBD1 (6 bases). Trimming took 2 bases from V and 2 from J, leaving 13 bases between them. This CDR3 has 15 amino acids. CDR1 is KGHSH, CDR2 LQKENI, per germline. CDR3 region: CASSPMTGAPYEQYF. The DNA for the CDR3 is TGTGCCAGCTCACCAATGACAGGCGCCCCCTACGAGCAGTACTTC.

This chain joins TRBV24-1 and TRBJ2-3; unclear D gene. This CDR3 has 12 residues. The germline V gene has CDR1 KGHDR and CDR2 SFDVKD. V was clipped by 7 bases and J by 1 base, with 5 bases between them. The CDR3 coding sequence is TGTGCCACCAGCAGCGGCACAGATACGCAGTATTTT. This encodes CATSSGTDTQYF.

This clonotype was recorded at least ten times. The chain combines TRBV12-3 or TRBV12-4 with TRBJ1-1; D is uncertain. Trimming pared 2 bases from V and 0 bases from J, leaving 7 bases between. This CDR3 spans 14 amino acids. The CDR3 DNA follows: TGTGCCAGCAGTTTAATGAGGTTGAACACTGAAGCTTTCTTT. Residues: CASSLMRLNTEAFF.

The table lists this clonotype with many counts. This chain connects TRBV30 to TRBJ1-1; D is uncertain. V was trimmed by 1 base and J by 3 bases, leaving 0 bases between them. This CDR3 is built from 10 residues. Germline assignment: CDR1 GTSNPN and CDR2 SVGIG (reference sequence). The CDR3 loop is CAWSDTEAFF. CDR3 bases: TGTGCCTGGAGTGACACTGAAGCTTTCTTT.

This sequence joins TRBV12-3 or TRBV12-4 and TRBJ1-6; D perhaps matches TRBD1 (5 bases). The CDR3 totals 13 residues. Trimming pared 6 bases from V and 7 bases from J, leaving 10 bases between. Here the CDR3 DNA reads TGTGCCAGCAGGAGGGACGTCAATTCACCCCTCCACTTT. Residues: CASRRDVNSPLHF.

This clonotype has ten or more counts. The J gene is TRBJ2-3, the V gene TRBV21-1; the table's D call of TRBD1 was not tested on the DNA. TRBV21-1 is given as a pseudogene. The CDR3 consists of 14 residues. CDR3 coding DNA: TGTGCCAGCAGCACCCGGGCCGGACCCGATACGCAGTATTTT. It is translated as CASSTRAGPDTQYF.

This clonotype was seen ten or more times. This chain links TRBV29-1 with TRBJ2-3; 8 positions agree with TRBD2. The CDR3 runs to 13 residues. Losses at the gene ends were 5 bases for V and 5 bases for J; bases not matched to a gene: 6. CDR1 is SQVTM, CDR2 ANQGSEA, per germline. CDR3 loop: CSVIPREGDTQYF. Here the CDR3 DNA reads TGCAGCGTTATTCCCCGGGAGGGAGATACGCAGTATTTT.

This clonotype was seen ten or more times. The chain has TRBV10-3 and TRBJ2-3; TRBD1 matches at 8 bases. V lost 11 bases, J lost 2 bases, and 9 bases stayed unmatched. CDR3 length: 14 amino acids. The germline V gene encodes CDR1 ENHRY and CDR2 SYGVKD. The CDR3: CASEGTGPTDTQYF. CDR3 DNA sequence: TGTGCCTCTGAAGGGACAGGACCCACAGATACGCAGTATTTT.